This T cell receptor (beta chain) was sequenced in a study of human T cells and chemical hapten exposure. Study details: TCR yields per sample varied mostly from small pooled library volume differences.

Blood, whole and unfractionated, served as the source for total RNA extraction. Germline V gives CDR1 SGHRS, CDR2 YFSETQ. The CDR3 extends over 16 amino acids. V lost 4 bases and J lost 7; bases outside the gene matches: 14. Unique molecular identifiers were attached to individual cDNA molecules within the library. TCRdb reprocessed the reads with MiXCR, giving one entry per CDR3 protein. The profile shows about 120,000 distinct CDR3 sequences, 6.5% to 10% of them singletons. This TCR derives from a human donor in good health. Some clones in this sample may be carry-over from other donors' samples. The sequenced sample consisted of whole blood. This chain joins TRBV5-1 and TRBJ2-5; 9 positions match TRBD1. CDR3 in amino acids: CASSLDPGQGIGTQYF. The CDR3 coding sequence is TGCGCCAGCAGCCTGGATCCGGGACAGGGAATAGGGACCCAGTACTTC.